The next 27 T cell receptor beta chains were all read from a single sample in a study of blood T cell repertoires in COVID-19. Data came from immunoSEQ multiplex PCR; TCRdb stores just in-frame clones and leaves some out. This sample has over 90,000 clones, with 70% to 90% found just once. Sequenced material: peripheral blood. The source is a human donor in a cohort sampled during active COVID-19.

The chain links TRBV28 to TRBJ2-7; TRBD1 aligns across 7 bases. Germline loops: CDR1 MDHEN, CDR2 SYDVKM. The CDR3 consists of 12 residues. V gave up 10 bases and J gave up 6 bases; unmatched junction bases: 9. CDR3 sequence: CATVGGPREQYF. The DNA for the CDR3 is TGTGCCACAGTAGGGGGCCCCCGCGAGCAGTACTTC. Complete variable domain (other parts from reference TRBV28 and TRBJ2-7): DVKVTQSSRYLVKRTGEKVFLECVQDMDHENMFWYRQDPGLGLRLIYFSYDVKMKEKGDIPEGYSVSREKKERFSLILESASTNQTSMYLCATVGGPREQYFGPGTRLTVT.

This clone was seen just once. The rearrangement joins TRBV15 to TRBJ2-7; weak D call: TRBD1 (6 bases). CDR1 is LNHNV, CDR2 YYDKDF, per germline (reference sequence). The CDR3 is 16 amino acids. The V end lost 0 bases, the J end lost 2 bases, and 14 bases lay between the germline ends. CDR3 loop: CATSRDAAPGAYEQYF. The CDR3 DNA sequence: TGTGCCACCAGCAGAGATGCGGCCCCAGGGGCCTACGAGCAGTACTTC.

A single count supports this clone. The chain is built from TRBV9 and TRBJ2-1; 8 bases match TRBD2. The CDR3 runs 15 residues. The V gene end was trimmed by 3 bases and the J gene end by 0 bases; junction bases not matched to a gene: 2. Germline CDR1 and CDR2: SGDLS and YYNGEE. Here the CDR3 DNA reads TGTGCCAGCAGCGGTAGCGGGAACTCCTACAATGAGCAGTTCTTC. It yields the protein CASSGSGNSYNEQFF.

The genes are TRBV18 and TRBJ2-5; 7 bases fit TRBD1. This CDR3 is built from 13 residues. The germline CDR1 and CDR2 sequences are KGHSH and LQKENI. V lost 2 bases and J lost 7; bases outside the gene matches: 4. The CDR3 is CASSPGDSGTQYF. CDR3 DNA sequence: TGTGCCAGCTCACCAGGGGACAGCGGGACCCAGTACTTC.

This clone was observed once. The gene calls are TRBV11-2 and TRBJ2-1; D gene ambiguous. Germline CDR1 reads SGHAT; CDR2 reads FQNNGV. This CDR3 contains 15 residues. The V end was cut by 5 bases, the J end by 0 bases, with 11 bases between. The CDR3 protein is CASSPQIFSYNEQFF. The CDR3 bases are TGTGCCAGCAGCCCTCAGATTTTCTCCTACAATGAGCAGTTCTTC.

This chain connects TRBV15 to TRBJ1-3; D remains ambiguous. Germline-derived CDR1 and CDR2 are LNHNV and YYDKDF (reference sequence). CDR3 length: 15 amino acids. V lost 0 bases and J lost 0, with 6 bases in between. CDR3 in DNA: TGTGCCACCAGCAGAGATCCCTTCTCTGGAAACACCATATATTTT. Translation: CATSRDPFSGNTIYF. Full variable domain (missing parts from reference TRBV15 and TRBJ1-3): DAMVIQNPRYQVTQFGKPVTLSCSQTLNHNVMYWYQQKSSQAPKLLFHYYDKDFNNEADTPDNFQSRRPNTSFCFLDIRSPGLGDTAMYLCATSRDPFSGNTIYFGEGSWLTVV.

The chain carries TRBV4-2 and TRBJ2-1; 7 bases agree with TRBD1. The CDR3 length is 16 residues. J was trimmed by 3 bases and V by 0 bases; bases with no gene match: 5. In germline, CDR1 is LGHNA, CDR2 YNFKEQ. The CDR3 sequence is CASSQEEGAYYNEQFF. DNA for the CDR3: TGTGCCAGCAGCCAAGAAGAGGGGGCTTACTACAATGAGCAGTTCTTC.

This chain joins TRBV5-6 and TRBJ2-7; D may be TRBD1 (5 bases). Per germline, CDR1 SGHDT and CDR2 YYEEEE. The CDR3 contains 14 residues. V was shortened by 1 base and J by 2 bases, with 10 bases between the two germline ends. Written as DNA, the CDR3 is TGTGCCAGCAGCTTGCCACCAGGGACCTACGAGCAGTACTTC. Amino acid sequence: CASSLPPGTYEQYF.

The rearrangement links TRBV5-1 to TRBJ2-5; D possibly corresponds to TRBD1 (6 bases). Trimming shortened V by 1 base and J by 2 bases, and 12 bases separated the two germline ends. Per germline, CDR1 SGHRS and CDR2 YFSETQ. The CDR3 contains 15 residues. DNA of the CDR3: TGCGCCAGCAGCTTGTCCCCAGGGGATCAAGAGACCCAGTACTTC. Protein sequence: CASSLSPGDQETQYF.

The chain uses TRBV5-6 and TRBJ1-2; possible D gene TRBD1, 5 bases. The germline V and J ends were trimmed by 4 bases and 5 bases, with 15 bases remaining between them. CDR1 is SGHDT and CDR2 is YYEEEE in the germline V gene. The CDR3 consists of 14 residues. CDR3 sequence: CASSTTGTAYGYTF. The CDR3 DNA sequence: TGTGCCAGCAGCACAACCGGGACTGCTTATGGCTACACCTTC.

This sequence joins TRBV2 and TRBJ1-2; weak D call: TRBD1 (6 bases). CDR3 length equals 14 residues. V was pared by 3 bases and J by 2 bases, with 10 bases between. Germline CDR1 SNHLY, CDR2 FYNNEI. CDR3 amino acids: CASSDGGQNYGYTF. The CDR3 nucleotides are TGTGCCAGCAGTGACGGAGGACAGAACTATGGCTACACCTTC.

The chain couples TRBV5-1 to TRBJ2-2, with D possibly matching TRBD1 (6 bases). The germline CDR1 and CDR2 sequences are SGHRS and YFSETQ. This CDR3 has 15 amino acids. The V and J ends lost 3 bases and 4 bases respectively, with 13 bases between them. The CDR3 protein is CASSYQGPTTGELFF. The CDR3 DNA is TGCGCCAGCAGCTACCAGGGGCCAACCACCGGGGAGCTGTTTTTT.

The rearrangement uses TRBV2 and TRBJ2-7; 7 positions match TRBD1. CDR3 length: 15 residues. Germline lookup yields CDR1 SNHLY and CDR2 FYNNEI. J was trimmed by 5 bases and V by 6 bases; bases with no gene match: 13. The CDR3, as DNA: TGTGCCAGCAGCGGCAGGGAAAACAGGGGAAACGAGCAGTACTTC. Protein: CASSGRENRGNEQYF.

This clone was observed a single time. This sequence joins TRBV11-3 and TRBJ2-1, with 8 bases lining up with TRBD1. Germline V gene sequence: CDR1 SGHNT, CDR2 YENEEA. The CDR3 totals 12 residues. Trimming took 5 bases from V and 10 from J; bases not matched to a gene: 4. The CDR3 bases are TGTGCCAGCAGCGACAGGGGAGGCGAGCAGTTCTTC. It codes for CASSDRGGEQFF.

V is TRBV28 and J is TRBJ2-5, with D maybe TRBD2 (6 bases). Germline assignment: CDR1 MDHEN and CDR2 SYDVKM. The CDR3 loop spans 14 amino acids. V lost 5 bases and J 4 bases, leaving 14 bases between the germline ends. The CDR3: CASSDRVGGETQYF. The DNA for the CDR3 is TGTGCCAGCAGTGACCGGGTCGGGGGAGAGACCCAGTACTTC.

This chain uses TRBV7-9 with TRBJ2-7, with 11 nucleotides matching TRBD1. The junction had 7 bases not matched to a gene; V was cut back by 5 bases and J by 1 base. CDR3 length: 16 amino acids. Germline CDR1 and CDR2: SEHNR and FQNEAQ (reference sequence). CDR3 region: CASSKGQGASSYEQYF. CDR3 DNA sequence: TGTGCCAGCAGCAAAGGACAGGGGGCTTCGTCCTACGAGCAGTACTTC.

The chain links TRBV29-1 to TRBJ2-7; possible D gene TRBD2, 5 bases. Germline V gene sequence: CDR1 SQVTM, CDR2 ANQGSEA. The CDR3 extends over 15 amino acids. Trimming took 6 bases from V and 1 from J, leaving 19 bases between them. The CDR3 DNA reads as TGCAGCGTGAAATTGGGTGGAGGCACTTCCTACGAGCAGTACTTC. This encodes CSVKLGGGTSYEQYF.

J is TRBJ1-6 and V is TRBV25-1; TRBD1 is a possible D gene (6 bases). CDR3 size: 13 residues. Germline V gene sequence: CDR1 MGHDK, CDR2 SYGVNS. Trimming cost V 7 bases and J 10 bases, with 14 bases left between them. CDR3 coding DNA: TGTGCCAGCAAGGATAGCGGGGGCTCACCCCTCCACTTT. Translating gives CASKDSGGSPLHF.

The rearrangement joins TRBV3-1 (or the pseudogene TRBV3-2) to TRBJ2-5; possibly TRBD2 for D (6 bases). The V and J ends lost 1 base and 2 bases respectively, with 11 bases between them. The CDR3 is 15 amino acids. Germline values: CDR1 LGHDT, CDR2 YNNKEL (reference sequence). CDR3 sequence: CASSQGGARQETQYF. CDR3 coding DNA: TGTGCCAGCAGCCAAGGCGGGGCTCGTCAAGAGACCCAGTACTTC.

The chain combines TRBV3-1 (or the pseudogene TRBV3-2) with TRBJ2-3; possibly TRBD1 for D (6 bases). This CDR3 spans 14 amino acids. Germline assignment: CDR1 LGHDT and CDR2 YNNKEL (reference sequence). The ends were cut back, 0 bases at V and 8 bases at J, with 12 bases in the middle. The CDR3 sequence: CASSQDTGKGTQYF. The CDR3 region has the DNA TGTGCCAGCAGCCAAGACACAGGGAAGGGTACGCAGTATTTT.

This clone came up a few times. The V and J genes are TRBV19 and TRBJ1-4; maybe TRBD1 (5 bases). Trimming shortened V by 3 bases and J by 0 bases, and 11 bases separated the two germline ends. Looked up from germline, CDR1 is LNHDA and CDR2 is SQIVND (reference sequence). The length of the CDR3 is 16 residues. The CDR3 loop reads CASSISGLATNEKLFF. The CDR3 nucleotides are TGTGCCAGTAGTATTTCAGGGCTGGCAACTAATGAAAAACTGTTTTTT.

In regard to this clone: At one boundary the junction diverges from the germline segment, which might be a read error. This rearrangement joins TRBV5-1 to TRBJ2-1, with 13 bases matching TRBD2. Germline-derived CDR1 and CDR2 are SGHRS and YFSETQ. The CDR3 is 14 amino acids. The DNA of the CDR3 is TGCGCCAGCAGCCCCACTAGCGGGAGGGCGCCAAGGATCTTC. It translates to CASSPTSGRAPRIF.

This sequence joins TRBV20-1 and TRBJ2-1; 10 nucleotides match TRBD2. Trimming cost V 3 bases and J 4 bases; bases outside gene matches: 6. Per germline, CDR1 DFQATT and CDR2 SNEGSKA (reference sequence). CDR3 length equals 15 residues. This CDR3 reads CSASYGLADYNEQFF. The CDR3 nucleotides are TGCAGTGCTAGTTACGGACTAGCGGATTACAATGAGCAGTTCTTC.

The J gene is TRBJ1-2, the V gene TRBV3-1 (or the pseudogene TRBV3-2), with TRBD1 identical over 8 bases. The germline CDR1 and CDR2 sequences are LGHDT and YNNKEL (reference sequence). This CDR3 is built from 16 residues. V dropped 1 base and J dropped 4; count of bases not matched to a gene: 8. The CDR3 coding sequence is TGTGCCAGCAGCCAAGCGGACAGGGAAAATGGCTATGGCTACACCTTC. It codes for CASSQADRENGYGYTF.

The V call is TRBV24-1, the J call TRBJ2-2; 8 positions agree with TRBD1. From germline, CDR1 is KGHDR and CDR2 SFDVKD. CDR3 size: 15 residues. After removal of 4 bases from V and 9 bases from J, the junction contained 9 bases not matched to a gene. CDR3 in DNA: TGTGCCACCAGTGACCGTGGACAGGGACACTGGGAGCTGTTTTTT. Translation: CATSDRGQGHWELFF.

This clone was picked up one time. The rearrangement joins TRBV9 to TRBJ2-7; 11 bases map to TRBD1. Germline assignment: CDR1 SGDLS and CDR2 YYNGEE. V lost 0 bases to trimming and J lost 1 base; unmatched junction nucleotides: 3. This CDR3 has 16 residues. The CDR3 DNA is TGTGCCAGCAGCGTAGCGGGACAGGGGGTATCCTACGAGCAGTACTTC. As protein: CASSVAGQGVSYEQYF.

The chain is built from TRBV6-6 and TRBJ2-7, with D tentatively TRBD2 (6 bases). Per the germline V gene, CDR1 is MNHNY and CDR2 is SVGAGI (reference sequence). Trimming left V 2 bases short and J 4 bases short, with 15 bases between. CDR3 size: 15 residues. This chain's CDR3 is CASSYPPSGLYEQYF. CDR3 in DNA: TGTGCCAGCAGTTACCCCCCCTCTGGACTATACGAGCAGTACTTC.